This TCR beta chain was sequenced in a study of cytomegalovirus exposure and HLA in healthy donors. As to this clone: Its specificity is unknown.

Study-wide results and caveats: A later analysis linked around 15,000 TCR beta sequences to HLA alleles at 0.05 false discovery rate. High specificity and sensitivity for cytomegalovirus status were reported for the classifier. Segments of the TCR beta V type were, in most cases, productive about 90% or about 30% of the time in an earlier analysis. In the analysis, some V segments, TRBV6-2 and TRBV6-3 included, were excluded as indistinguishable.

With 60 Vbeta and 13 Jbeta primers, the PCR was carried out. Assay used: immunoSEQ multiplex PCR; TCRdb lists only in-frame clones, some missing. Of some 120,000 clones in the sample, around three quarters are singletons; the top ten hold around 3.3%. V trimming: 2 bases; J trimming: 4 bases; junction bases outside the gene matches: 4. Germline V gives CDR1 SGHRS, CDR2 YFSETQ. There are 15 residues in the CDR3. This sequence was found in a male donor in good health and CMV-seronegative. Sequencing was done on a sample of PBMCs. The chain is built from TRBV5-1 and TRBJ1-5, with 9 bases aligning to TRBD1. DNA for the CDR3: TGCGCCAGCAGCTTCGGACAGGGGCCTAATCAGCCCCAGCATTTT. Encoded protein: CASSFGQGPNQPQHF.